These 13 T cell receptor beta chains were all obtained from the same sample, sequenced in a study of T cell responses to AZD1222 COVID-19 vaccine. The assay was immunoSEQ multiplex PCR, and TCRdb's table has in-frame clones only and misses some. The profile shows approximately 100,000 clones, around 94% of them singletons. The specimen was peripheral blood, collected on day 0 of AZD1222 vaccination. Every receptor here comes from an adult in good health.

CDR3 nucleotide sequence: TGTGCCAGCAGCTACGGGACTAGCGGGAGCGGCGAGCAGTACTTC. It encodes CASSYGTSGSGEQYF. J is TRBJ2-7 and V is TRBV7-9, with 14 bases that match TRBD2. Per the germline V gene, CDR1 is SEHNR and CDR2 is FQNEAQ (reference sequence). This CDR3 is built from 15 residues. Germline trimming cut 4 bases from V and 6 bases from J; bases unmatched to any gene: 5.

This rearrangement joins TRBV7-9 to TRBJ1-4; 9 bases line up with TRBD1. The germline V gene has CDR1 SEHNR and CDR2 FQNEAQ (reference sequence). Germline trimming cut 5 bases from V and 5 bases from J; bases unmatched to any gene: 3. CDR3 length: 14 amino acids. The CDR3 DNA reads TGTGCCAGCAGCGTCGGGACAGGGAATGAAAAACTGTTTTTT. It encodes CASSVGTGNEKLFF.

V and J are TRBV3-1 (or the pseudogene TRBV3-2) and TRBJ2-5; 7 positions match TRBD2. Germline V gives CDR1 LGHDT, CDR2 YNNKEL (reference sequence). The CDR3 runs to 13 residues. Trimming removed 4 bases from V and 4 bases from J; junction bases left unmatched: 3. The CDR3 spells CASSRTRGETQYF. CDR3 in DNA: TGTGCCAGCAGCCGGACTAGGGGAGAGACCCAGTACTTC.

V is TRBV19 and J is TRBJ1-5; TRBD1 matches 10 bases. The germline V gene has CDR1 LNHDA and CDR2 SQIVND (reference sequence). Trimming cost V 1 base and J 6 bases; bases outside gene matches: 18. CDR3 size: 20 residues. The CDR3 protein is CASSIGDRDRGTRFGQPQHF. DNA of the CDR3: TGTGCCAGTAGTATAGGGGACCGGGACAGGGGAACACGTTTCGGTCAGCCCCAGCATTTT.

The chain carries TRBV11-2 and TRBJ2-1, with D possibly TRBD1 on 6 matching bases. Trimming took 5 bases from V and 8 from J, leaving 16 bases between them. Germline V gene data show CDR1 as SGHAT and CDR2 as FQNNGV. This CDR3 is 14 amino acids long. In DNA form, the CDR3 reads TGTGCCAGCAGCCGGATGGGGCAGGGGCATGAGCAGTTCTTC. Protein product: CASSRMGQGHEQFF. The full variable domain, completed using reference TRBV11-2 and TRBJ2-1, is EAGVAQSPRYKIIEKRQSVAFWCNPISGHATLYWYQQILGQGPKLLIQFQNNGVVDDSQLPKDRFSAERLKGVDSTLKIQPAKLEDSAVYLCASSRMGQGHEQFFGPGTRLTVL.

The CDR3 region is CASSEAGSRSNQPQHF. The CDR3 DNA sequence: TGTGCCAGCAGTGAAGCAGGGAGCAGAAGCAATCAGCCCCAGCATTTT. This chain connects TRBV6-1 to TRBJ1-5; the D is unclear. The CDR3 has 16 residues. From germline, CDR1 is MNHNS and CDR2 SASEGT. V lost 0 bases, J lost 1 base, and 10 bases lay in between.

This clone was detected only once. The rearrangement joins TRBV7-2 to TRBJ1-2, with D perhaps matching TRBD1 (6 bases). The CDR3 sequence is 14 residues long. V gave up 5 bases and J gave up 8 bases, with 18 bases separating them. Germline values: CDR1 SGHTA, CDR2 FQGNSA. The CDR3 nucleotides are TGTGCCAGCAGCCCCAATGGGAGGGGGAACGGCTACACCTTC. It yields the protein CASSPNGRGNGYTF.

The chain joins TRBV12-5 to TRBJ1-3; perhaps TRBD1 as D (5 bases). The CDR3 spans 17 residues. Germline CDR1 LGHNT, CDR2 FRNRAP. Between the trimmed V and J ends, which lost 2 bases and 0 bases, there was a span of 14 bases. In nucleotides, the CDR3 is TGTGCTAGTGGTTTGATATCAGACAGCTACTCTGGAAACACCATATATTTT. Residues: CASGLISDSYSGNTIYF.

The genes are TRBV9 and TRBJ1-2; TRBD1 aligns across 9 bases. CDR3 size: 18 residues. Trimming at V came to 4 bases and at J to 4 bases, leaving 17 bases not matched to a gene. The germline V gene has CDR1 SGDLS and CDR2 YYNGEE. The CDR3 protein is CASSPNTFGTGRTYGYTF. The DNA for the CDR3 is TGTGCCAGCAGCCCAAACACGTTTGGGACAGGGAGGACCTATGGCTACACCTTC.

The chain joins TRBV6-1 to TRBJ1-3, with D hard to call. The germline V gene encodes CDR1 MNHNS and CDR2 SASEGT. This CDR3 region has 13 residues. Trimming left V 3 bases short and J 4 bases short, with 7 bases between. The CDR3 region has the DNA TGTGCCAGCAGTGACACGGTCGGAAACACCATATATTTT. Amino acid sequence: CASSDTVGNTIYF.

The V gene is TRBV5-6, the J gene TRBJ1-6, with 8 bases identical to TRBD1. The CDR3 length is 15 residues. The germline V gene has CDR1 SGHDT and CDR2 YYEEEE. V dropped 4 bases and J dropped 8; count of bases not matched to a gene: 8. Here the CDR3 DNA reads TGTGCCAGCAGCGCCGGACAGGGTGTGGATTCACCCCTCCACTTT. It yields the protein CASSAGQGVDSPLHF.

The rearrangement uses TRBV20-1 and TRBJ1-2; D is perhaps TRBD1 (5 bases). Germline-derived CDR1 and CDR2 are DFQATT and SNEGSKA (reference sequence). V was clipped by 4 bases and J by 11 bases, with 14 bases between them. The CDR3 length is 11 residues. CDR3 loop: CSAIWDLYYTF. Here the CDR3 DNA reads TGCAGTGCTATATGGGACCTCTATTACACCTTC.

CDR3 nucleotides: TGCGCCAGCAGCCAAGGGACAGGGGGTATTGGTGGCTACACCTTC. Its translation: CASSQGTGGIGGYTF. The V gene is TRBV4-1, the J gene TRBJ1-2; TRBD1 matches at 10 bases. The J segment lost 7 bases and the V segment lost 1 base, leaving 6 bases of the junction unmatched. Germline V gives CDR1 MGHRA, CDR2 YSYEKL. The CDR3 consists of 15 residues.